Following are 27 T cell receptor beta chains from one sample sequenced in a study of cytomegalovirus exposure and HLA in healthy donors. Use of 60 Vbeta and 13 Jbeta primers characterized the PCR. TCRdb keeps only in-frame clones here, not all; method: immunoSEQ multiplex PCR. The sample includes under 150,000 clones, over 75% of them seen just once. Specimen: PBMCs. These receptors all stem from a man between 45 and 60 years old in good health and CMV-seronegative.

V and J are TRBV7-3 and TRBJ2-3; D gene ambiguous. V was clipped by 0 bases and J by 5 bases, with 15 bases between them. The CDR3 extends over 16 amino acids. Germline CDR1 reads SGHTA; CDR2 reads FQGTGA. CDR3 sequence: CASSLTGSWAGDTQYF. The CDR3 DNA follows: TGTGCCAGCAGCTTAACTGGTAGTTGGGCAGGAGATACGCAGTATTTT.

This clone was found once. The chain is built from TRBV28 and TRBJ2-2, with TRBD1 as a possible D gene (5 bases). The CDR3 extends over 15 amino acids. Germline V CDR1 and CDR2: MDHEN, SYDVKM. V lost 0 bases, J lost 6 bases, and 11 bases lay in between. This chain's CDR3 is CASSLWNQGAGELFF. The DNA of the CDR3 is TGTGCCAGCAGTTTATGGAACCAAGGGGCCGGGGAGCTGTTTTTT.

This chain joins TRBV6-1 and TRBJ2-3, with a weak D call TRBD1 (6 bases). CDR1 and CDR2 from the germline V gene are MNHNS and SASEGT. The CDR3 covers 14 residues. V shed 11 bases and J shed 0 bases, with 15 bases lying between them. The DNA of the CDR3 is TGTGCCTGCCAACAGGGATTAAGCACAGATACGCAGTATTTT. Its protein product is CACQQGLSTDTQYF.

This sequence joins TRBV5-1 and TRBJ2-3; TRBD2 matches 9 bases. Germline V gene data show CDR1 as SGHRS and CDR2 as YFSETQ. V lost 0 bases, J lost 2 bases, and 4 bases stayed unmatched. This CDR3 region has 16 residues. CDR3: CASSLGVAGATDTQYF. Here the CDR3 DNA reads TGCGCCAGCAGCTTGGGGGTAGCGGGAGCCACAGATACGCAGTATTTT.

CDR3 DNA: TGTGCCAGCAGCTTGTCCACAGAAAGGAACACTGAAGCTTTCTTT. Translating gives CASSLSTERNTEAFF. This chain connects TRBV5-4 to TRBJ1-1; D not certain. The germline V gene has CDR1 SGHNT and CDR2 YYREEE (reference sequence). The length of the CDR3 is 15 residues. Trimming stripped 1 base from V and 1 base from J, with 11 bases between.

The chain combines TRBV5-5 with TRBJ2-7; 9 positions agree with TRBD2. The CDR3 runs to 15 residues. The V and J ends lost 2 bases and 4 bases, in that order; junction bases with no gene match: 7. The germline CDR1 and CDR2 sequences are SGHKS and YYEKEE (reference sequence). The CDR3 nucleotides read TGTGCCAGCAGCTTTTCCGGGACTAGCATTTACGAGCAGTACTTC. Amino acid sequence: CASSFSGTSIYEQYF.

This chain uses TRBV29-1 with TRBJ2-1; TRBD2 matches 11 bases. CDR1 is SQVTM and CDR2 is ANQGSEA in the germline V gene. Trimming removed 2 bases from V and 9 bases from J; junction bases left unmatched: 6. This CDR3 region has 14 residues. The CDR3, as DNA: TGCAGCGTTGAAACTAGCGGGAGTCCTAGTGAGCAGTTCTTC. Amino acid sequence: CSVETSGSPSEQFF.

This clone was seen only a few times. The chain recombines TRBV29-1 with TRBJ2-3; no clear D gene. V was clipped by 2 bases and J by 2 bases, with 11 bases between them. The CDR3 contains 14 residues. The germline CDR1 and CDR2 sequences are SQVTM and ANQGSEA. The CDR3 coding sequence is TGCAGCGTTGAAAGTGGTAGTTTCACAGATACGCAGTATTTT. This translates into CSVESGSFTDTQYF.

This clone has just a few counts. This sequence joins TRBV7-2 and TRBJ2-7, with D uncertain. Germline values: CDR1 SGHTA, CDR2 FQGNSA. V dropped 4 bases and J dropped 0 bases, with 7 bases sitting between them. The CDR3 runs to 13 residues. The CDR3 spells CASSSPGSYEQYF. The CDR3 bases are TGTGCCAGCAGCTCTCCGGGCTCCTACGAGCAGTACTTC.

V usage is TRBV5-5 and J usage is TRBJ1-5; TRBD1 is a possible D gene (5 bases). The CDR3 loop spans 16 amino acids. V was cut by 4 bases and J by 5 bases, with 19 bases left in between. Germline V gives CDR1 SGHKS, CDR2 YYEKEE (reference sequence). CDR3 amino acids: CASSLRGGASDQPQHF. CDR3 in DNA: TGTGCCAGCAGCCTTCGGGGAGGGGCATCGGATCAGCCCCAGCATTTT.

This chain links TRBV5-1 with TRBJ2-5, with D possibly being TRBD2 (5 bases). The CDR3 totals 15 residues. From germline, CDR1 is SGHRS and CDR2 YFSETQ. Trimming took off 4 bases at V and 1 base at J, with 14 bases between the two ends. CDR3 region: CASSGNSGIQETQYF. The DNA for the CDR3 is TGCGCCAGCAGCGGTAACAGCGGAATCCAAGAGACCCAGTACTTC.

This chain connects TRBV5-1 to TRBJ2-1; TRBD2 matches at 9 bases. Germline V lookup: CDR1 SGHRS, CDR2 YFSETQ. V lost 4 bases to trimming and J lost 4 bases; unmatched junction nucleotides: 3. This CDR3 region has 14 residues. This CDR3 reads CASSASGAYNEQFF. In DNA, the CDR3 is TGCGCCAGCAGCGCTAGCGGGGCATACAATGAGCAGTTCTTC. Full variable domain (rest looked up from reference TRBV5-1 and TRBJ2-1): KAGVTQTPRYLIKTRGQQVTLSCSPISGHRSVSWYQQTPGQGLQFLFEYFSETQRNKGNFPGRFSGRQFSNSRSEMNVSTLELGDSALYLCASSASGAYNEQFFGPGTRLTVL.

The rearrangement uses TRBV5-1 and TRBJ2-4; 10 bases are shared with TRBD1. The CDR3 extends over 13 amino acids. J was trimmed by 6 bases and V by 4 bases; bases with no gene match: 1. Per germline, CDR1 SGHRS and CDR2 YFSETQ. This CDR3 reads CASSRDRGNIQYF. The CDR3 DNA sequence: TGCGCCAGCAGCCGGGACAGGGGAAACATTCAGTACTTC. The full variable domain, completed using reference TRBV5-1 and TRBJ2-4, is KAGVTQTPRYLIKTRGQQVTLSCSPISGHRSVSWYQQTPGQGLQFLFEYFSETQRNKGNFPGRFSGRQFSNSRSEMNVSTLELGDSALYLCASSRDRGNIQYFGAGTRLSVL.

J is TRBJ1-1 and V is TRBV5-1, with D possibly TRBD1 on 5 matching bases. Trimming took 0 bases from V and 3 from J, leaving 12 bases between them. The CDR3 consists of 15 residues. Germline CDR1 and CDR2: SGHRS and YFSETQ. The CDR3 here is CASSLAGGGDTEAFF. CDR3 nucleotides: TGCGCCAGCAGCTTGGCCGGGGGAGGAGACACTGAAGCTTTCTTT.

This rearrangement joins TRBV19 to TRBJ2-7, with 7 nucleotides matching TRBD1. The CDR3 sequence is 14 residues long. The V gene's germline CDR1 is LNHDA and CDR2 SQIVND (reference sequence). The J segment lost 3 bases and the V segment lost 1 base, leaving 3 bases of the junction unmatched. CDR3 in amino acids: CASSIGGQRYEQYF. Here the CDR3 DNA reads TGTGCCAGTAGTATAGGGGGACAGCGCTACGAGCAGTACTTC. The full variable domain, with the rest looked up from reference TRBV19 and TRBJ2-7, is DGGITQSPKYLFRKEGQNVTLSCEQNLNHDAMYWYRQDPGQGLRLIYYSQIVNDFQKGDIAEGYSVSREKKESFPLTVTSAQKNPTAFYLCASSIGGQRYEQYFGPGTRLTVT.

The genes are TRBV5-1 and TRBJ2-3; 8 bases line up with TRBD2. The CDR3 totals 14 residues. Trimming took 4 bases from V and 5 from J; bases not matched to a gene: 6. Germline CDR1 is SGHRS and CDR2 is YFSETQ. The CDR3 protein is CASSSSGEGDTQYF. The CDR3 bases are TGCGCCAGCAGCAGTAGCGGGGAGGGAGATACGCAGTATTTT.

As DNA, the CDR3 is TGTGCCAGCAGCCATGACGGGGGGGTCTTTAGGACAGATACGCAGTATTTT. Translation gives CASSHDGGVFRTDTQYF. The V gene is TRBV7-3, the J gene TRBJ2-3, with 8 positions matching TRBD2. Losses at the gene ends were 5 bases for V and 3 bases for J; bases not matched to a gene: 13. This CDR3 spans 17 amino acids. Germline V CDR1 and CDR2: SGHTA, FQGTGA.

The CDR3 DNA follows: TGTGCCAGCAGGGCCAGGGGCGACTCCTACGAGCAGTACTTC. This translates into CASRARGDSYEQYF. This chain links TRBV2 with TRBJ2-7; D possibly corresponds to TRBD1 (6 bases). The CDR3 is 14 amino acids. V was shortened by 6 bases and J by 0 bases, with 12 bases between the two germline ends. Germline V gives CDR1 SNHLY, CDR2 FYNNEI.

The CDR3 nucleotides read TGTGCCAGCTCACCGACTGCCTATGAGACCCAGTACTTC. It encodes CASSPTAYETQYF. The chain employs TRBV18 and TRBJ2-5; D is unclear. V dropped 3 bases and J dropped 5 bases, with 10 bases sitting between them. CDR1 is KGHSH and CDR2 is LQKENI in the germline V gene. The CDR3 spans 13 residues. Together with reference TRBV18 and TRBJ2-5, the CDR3 gives the full variable domain: NAGVMQNPRHLVRRRGQEARLRCSPMKGHSHVYWYRQLPEEGLKFMVYLQKENIIDESGMPKERFSAEFPKEGPSILRIQQVVRGDSAAYFCASSPTAYETQYFGPGTRLLVL.

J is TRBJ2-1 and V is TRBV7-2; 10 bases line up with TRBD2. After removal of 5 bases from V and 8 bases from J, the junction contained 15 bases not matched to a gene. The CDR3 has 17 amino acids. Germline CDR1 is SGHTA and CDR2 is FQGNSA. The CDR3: CASSPGWASGSRDEQFF. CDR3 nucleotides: TGTGCCAGCAGCCCGGGCTGGGCTAGCGGGAGTCGGGATGAGCAGTTCTTC.

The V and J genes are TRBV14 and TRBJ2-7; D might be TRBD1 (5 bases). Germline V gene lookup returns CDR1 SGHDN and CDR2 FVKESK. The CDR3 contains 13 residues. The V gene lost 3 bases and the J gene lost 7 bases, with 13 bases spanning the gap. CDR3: CASSQDMLGEQYF. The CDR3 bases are TGTGCCAGCAGCCAGGACATGCTGGGGGAGCAGTACTTC.

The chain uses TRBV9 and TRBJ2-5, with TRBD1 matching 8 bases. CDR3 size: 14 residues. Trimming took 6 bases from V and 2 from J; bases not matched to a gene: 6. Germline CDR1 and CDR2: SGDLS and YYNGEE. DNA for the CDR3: TGTGCCAGCAACGGAGGACAGGGACAAGAGACCCAGTACTTC. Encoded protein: CASNGGQGQETQYF.

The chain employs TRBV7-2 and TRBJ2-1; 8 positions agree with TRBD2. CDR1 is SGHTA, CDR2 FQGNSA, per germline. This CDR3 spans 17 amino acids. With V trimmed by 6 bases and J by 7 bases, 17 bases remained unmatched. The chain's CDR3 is CASRVRVGTSRLNEQFF. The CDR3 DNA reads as TGTGCCAGCAGGGTTAGAGTGGGGACTAGTAGATTGAATGAGCAGTTCTTC.

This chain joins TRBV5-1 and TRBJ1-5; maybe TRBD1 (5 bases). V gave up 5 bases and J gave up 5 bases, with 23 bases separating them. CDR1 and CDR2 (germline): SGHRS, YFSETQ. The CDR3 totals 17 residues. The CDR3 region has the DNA TGCGCCAGCAGTTCCAGGTTCAGGGTGAGCGGGGATCAGCCCCAGCATTTT. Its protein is CASSSRFRVSGDQPQHF.

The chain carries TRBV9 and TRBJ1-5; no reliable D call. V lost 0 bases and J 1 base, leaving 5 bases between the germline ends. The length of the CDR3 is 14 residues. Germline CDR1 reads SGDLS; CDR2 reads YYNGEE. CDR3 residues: CASSVASSNQPQHF. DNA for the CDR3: TGTGCCAGCAGCGTAGCTAGCAGCAATCAGCCCCAGCATTTT. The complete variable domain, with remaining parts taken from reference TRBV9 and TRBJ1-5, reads DSGVTQTPKHLITATGQRVTLRCSPRSGDLSVYWYQQSLDQGLQFLIQYYNGEERAKGNILERFSAQQFPDLHSELNLSSLELGDSALYFCASSVASSNQPQHFGDGTRLSIL.

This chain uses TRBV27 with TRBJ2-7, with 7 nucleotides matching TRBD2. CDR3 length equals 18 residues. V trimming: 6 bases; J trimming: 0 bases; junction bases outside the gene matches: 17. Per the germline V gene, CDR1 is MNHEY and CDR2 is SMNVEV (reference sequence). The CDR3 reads CASSLRWGGVTISYEQYF. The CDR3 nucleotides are TGTGCCAGCAGCCTCCGATGGGGGGGGGTTACTATCTCCTACGAGCAGTACTTC.

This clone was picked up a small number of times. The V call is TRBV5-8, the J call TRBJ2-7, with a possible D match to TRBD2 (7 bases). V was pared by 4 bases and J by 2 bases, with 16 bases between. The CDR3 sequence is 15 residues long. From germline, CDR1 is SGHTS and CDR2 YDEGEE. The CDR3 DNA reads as TGTGCCAGCAGCAGGGGGGGAATGTTAGCCTACGAGCAGTACTTC. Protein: CASSRGGMLAYEQYF.